One sample yielded the 18 T cell receptor beta chains listed below, sequenced in a study of identical twins. TCRdb itself ran the 5' RACE reads through MiXCR, one entry per CDR3 protein. The sample records 150,000 or so distinct CDR3 sequences, under 4.5% being singletons. Sequencing was performed on memory T cells sorted from blood. These TCRs come from a man younger than 35 in good health.

There are many counts of this clonotype. The V and J genes are TRBV20-1 and TRBJ2-7; D is unresolved. The V gene's germline CDR1 is DFQATT and CDR2 SNEGSKA (reference sequence). This CDR3 is built from 14 residues. V was trimmed by 0 bases and J by 2 bases, leaving 11 bases between them. CDR3 amino acids: CSARDRANPYEQYV. The CDR3 region has the DNA TGCAGTGCTAGAGATAGAGCTAATCCCTACGAGCAGTACGTC.

This clonotype has a count of ten or more. The rearrangement uses TRBV20-1 and TRBJ2-1; perhaps TRBD2 as D (5 bases). Germline V gene data show CDR1 as DFQATT and CDR2 as SNEGSKA (reference sequence). V was shortened by 3 bases and J by 7 bases, with 16 bases between the two germline ends. The CDR3 is 14 residues long. The CDR3 loop is CSARGPDWTNEQFF. The DNA of the CDR3 is TGCAGTGCTAGGGGCCCGGACTGGACGAATGAGCAGTTCTTC.

This clonotype was found many times. The V and J genes are TRBV20-1 and TRBJ1-4; no definite D call. CDR3 size: 12 residues. Germline V CDR1 and CDR2: DFQATT, SNEGSKA (reference sequence). The CDR3 DNA reads as TGCAGCATGTTGGAGGGAAATGAAAAACTGTTTTTT. Amino acid sequence: CSMLEGNEKLFF.

This clonotype was seen ten or more times. The rearrangement uses TRBV5-1 and TRBJ2-1, with D maybe TRBD1 (5 bases). CDR3 size: 15 residues. Germline CDR1 reads SGHRS; CDR2 reads YFSETQ. V was clipped by 8 bases and J by 7 bases, with 22 bases between them. The CDR3 loop reads CASSRGDNPRNEQFF. Here the CDR3 DNA reads TGCGCCAGTAGTAGGGGCGACAACCCACGTAATGAGCAGTTCTTC.

This clonotype was found many times. The chain recombines TRBV30 with TRBJ2-1; D is possibly TRBD2 (6 bases). V shed 4 bases and J shed 5 bases, with 18 bases lying between them. The V gene's germline CDR1 is GTSNPN and CDR2 SVGIG (reference sequence). CDR3 length equals 15 residues. CDR3 coding DNA: TGTGCCTGGAACCCGACTAGTCTAAGCCACAATGAGCAGTTCTTC. Amino acids: CAWNPTSLSHNEQFF. The entire variable domain, with the rest obtained from reference TRBV30 and TRBJ2-1, is as follows: SQTIHQWPATLVQPVGSPLSLECTVEGTSNPNLYWYRQAAGRGLQLLFYSVGIGQISSEVPQNLSASRPQDRQFILSSKKLLLSDSGFYLCAWNPTSLSHNEQFFGPGTRLTVL.

This clonotype was recorded at least ten times. J is TRBJ2-1 and V is TRBV29-1; TRBD2 aligns across 11 bases. CDR1 SQVTM and CDR2 ANQGSEA come from the germline V gene. V was clipped by 5 bases and J by 3 bases; unmatched bases: 3. The CDR3 extends over 14 amino acids. The CDR3 nucleotides read TGCAGCGTTCCGACTAGCGGGAACTACAATGAGCAGTTCTTC. Protein product: CSVPTSGNYNEQFF.

This clonotype was picked up many times. The V call is TRBV20-1, the J call TRBJ2-7; TRBD1 matches at 10 bases. The CDR3 totals 14 residues. Per germline, CDR1 DFQATT and CDR2 SNEGSKA (reference sequence). With 2 bases clipped from V and 1 base from J, the junction kept 2 bases outside the gene matches. CDR3 amino acids: CSARLDRGSYEQYF. The DNA of the CDR3 is TGCAGTGCTAGATTGGACAGGGGGTCCTACGAGCAGTACTTC.

At least ten counts were recorded for this clonotype. The J gene is TRBJ2-3, the V gene TRBV28; D gene unclear. The CDR3 sequence is 12 residues long. V gave up 4 bases and J gave up 2 bases, with 4 bases separating them. The germline gives CDR1 MDHEN, CDR2 SYDVKM. The CDR3 DNA reads as TGTGCCAGCAGTTCTAACACAGATACGCAGTATTTT. This codes for CASSSNTDTQYF.

This clonotype was recorded at least ten times. The V and J genes are TRBV10-3 and TRBJ1-6; 8 positions match TRBD1. The CDR3 covers 14 residues. Losses at the gene ends were 4 bases for V and 8 bases for J; bases not matched to a gene: 4. The germline CDR1 and CDR2 sequences are ENHRY and SYGVKD. CDR3 region: CAISAGDRYSPLHF. The CDR3 DNA is TGTGCCATCAGTGCGGGGGACAGGTATTCACCCCTCCACTTT.

This clonotype was detected ten times or more. V and J are TRBV6-1 and TRBJ1-1; D is perhaps TRBD1 (6 bases). Trimming took off 6 bases at V and 5 bases at J, with 28 bases between the two ends. Germline assignment: CDR1 MNHNS and CDR2 SASEGT. CDR3 size: 18 residues. CDR3 sequence (DNA): TGTGCCAGCAGGACGTCAAAGGGGGTTCAATCCGGGCGGACTGAAGCTTTCTTT. It encodes CASRTSKGVQSGRTEAFF.

This clonotype has at least ten counts. The CDR3 DNA follows: TGTGCCAGCAGCTTTTCCGGGGATAATTCACCCCTCCACTTT. It yields the protein CASSFSGDNSPLHF. The chain joins TRBV7-9 to TRBJ1-6; D not resolved. Deletions cut 3 bases from V and 5 bases from J, with 8 bases between. The V gene's germline CDR1 is SEHNR and CDR2 FQNEAQ (reference sequence). This CDR3 spans 14 amino acids.

This clonotype occurred many times. The chain has TRBV5-1 and TRBJ1-6; D gene uncertain. This CDR3 has 15 residues. The germline gives CDR1 SGHRS, CDR2 YFSETQ. The V end lost 0 bases, the J end lost 7 bases, and 11 bases lay between the germline ends. The CDR3 sequence is CASSLAGPKNSPLHF. DNA of the CDR3: TGCGCCAGCAGCTTGGCCGGGCCGAAGAATTCACCCCTCCACTTT.

This clonotype was seen repeatedly, ten times or more. The chain employs TRBV28 and TRBJ1-6; D gene ambiguous. The CDR3 runs 15 residues. Per germline, CDR1 MDHEN and CDR2 SYDVKM. Trimming shortened V by 5 bases and J by 3 bases, and 11 bases separated the two germline ends. The CDR3 DNA reads TGTGCCAGCAGTCCCCCGGGCAGCTATAATTCACCCCTCCACTTT. Protein product: CASSPPGSYNSPLHF. Combining the CDR3 with reference TRBV28 and TRBJ1-6 gives the whole variable domain DVKVTQSSRYLVKRTGEKVFLECVQDMDHENMFWYRQDPGLGLRLIYFSYDVKMKEKGDIPEGYSVSREKKERFSLILESASTNQTSMYLCASSPPGSYNSPLHFGNGTRLTVT.

This clonotype was seen repeatedly, ten times or more. This sequence joins TRBV6-1 and TRBJ2-7; TRBD2 aligns across 8 bases. Germline CDR1 MNHNS, CDR2 SASEGT. The CDR3 runs 14 residues. Trimming cost V 6 bases and J 0 bases; bases outside gene matches: 4. CDR3 DNA: TGTGCCAGCAGATCCGGGACTAGCTCCTACGAGCAGTACTTC. Amino acid sequence: CASRSGTSSYEQYF.

The sample holds many counts of this clonotype. The junction differs from germline at one of its ends, possibly a read error. The V call is TRBV2, the J call TRBJ2-4; TRBD2 matches 7 bases. There are 12 residues in the CDR3. Germline CDR1 and CDR2: SNHLY and FYNNEI. The CDR3 region is CASNLVSGTPFF. The CDR3 nucleotides are TGTGCCAGCAACCTCGTGAGCGGGACGCCTTTTTTC.

This clonotype was picked up many times. V gene TRBV7-3 combines with J gene TRBJ1-1; D is uncertain. Germline V lookup: CDR1 SGHTA, CDR2 FQGTGA. The V and J ends lost 4 bases and 6 bases respectively, with 12 bases between them. The CDR3 extends over 13 amino acids. The chain's CDR3 is CASSSGLVAEAFF. The CDR3 coding sequence is TGTGCCAGCAGCTCTGGACTGGTGGCTGAAGCTTTCTTT.

The sample holds many counts of this clonotype. The chain carries TRBV5-1 and TRBJ1-2, with D uncertain. CDR1 and CDR2 from the germline V gene are SGHRS and YFSETQ. The V end lost 4 bases, the J end lost 4 bases, and 17 bases lay between the germline ends. CDR3 length equals 15 residues. CDR3 in amino acids: CASSGPAGVGYGYTF. The CDR3 DNA sequence: TGCGCCAGCAGCGGCCCCGCGGGAGTGGGCTATGGCTACACCTTC. The full variable domain, its missing parts supplied by reference TRBV5-1 and TRBJ1-2, is KAGVTQTPRYLIKTRGQQVTLSCSPISGHRSVSWYQQTPGQGLQFLFEYFSETQRNKGNFPGRFSGRQFSNSRSEMNVSTLELGDSALYLCASSGPAGVGYGYTFGSGTRLTVV.

This clonotype was seen ten or more times. The rearrangement joins TRBV18 to TRBJ2-1, with D maybe TRBD2 (6 bases). This CDR3 has 13 residues. Germline V lookup: CDR1 KGHSH, CDR2 LQKENI. V was pared by 0 bases and J by 12 bases, with 12 bases between. The CDR3, as DNA: TGTGCCAGCTCACCACCGACGCGGGAAGGGCAGTTCTTC. Its protein is CASSPPTREGQFF.